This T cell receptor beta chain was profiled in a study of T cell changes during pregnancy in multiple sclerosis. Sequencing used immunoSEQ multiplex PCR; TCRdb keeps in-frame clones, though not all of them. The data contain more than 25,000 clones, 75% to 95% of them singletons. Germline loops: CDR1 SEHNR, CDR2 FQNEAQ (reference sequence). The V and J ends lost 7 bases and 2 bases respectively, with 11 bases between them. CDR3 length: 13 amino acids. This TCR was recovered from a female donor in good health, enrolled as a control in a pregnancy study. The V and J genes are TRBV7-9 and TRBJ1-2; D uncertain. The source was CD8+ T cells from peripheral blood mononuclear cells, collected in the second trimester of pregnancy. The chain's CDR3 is CASTSGTNYGYTF. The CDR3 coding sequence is TGTGCCAGCACCTCAGGAACCAACTATGGCTACACCTTC.